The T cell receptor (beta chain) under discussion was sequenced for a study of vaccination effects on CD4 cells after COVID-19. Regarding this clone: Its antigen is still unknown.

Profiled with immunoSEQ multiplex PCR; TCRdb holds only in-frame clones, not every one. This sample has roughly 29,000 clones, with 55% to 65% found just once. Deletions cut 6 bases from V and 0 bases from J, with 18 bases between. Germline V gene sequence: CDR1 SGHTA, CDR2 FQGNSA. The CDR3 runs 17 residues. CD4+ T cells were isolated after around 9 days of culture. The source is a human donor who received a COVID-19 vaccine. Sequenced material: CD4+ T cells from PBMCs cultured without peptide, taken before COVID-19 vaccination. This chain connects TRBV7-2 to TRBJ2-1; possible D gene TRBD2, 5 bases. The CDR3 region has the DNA TGTGCCAGCAGGCAAGAGGCACTAGGAAGCTCCTACAATGAGCAGTTCTTC. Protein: CASRQEALGSSYNEQFF.